Presented here are 3 T cell receptor beta chains from one specimen sequenced in a study of cytomegalovirus exposure and HLA in healthy donors. The primer mix had 60 Vbeta and 13 Jbeta primers. Generated by immunoSEQ multiplex PCR, the TCRdb table keeps only in-frame clones and is missing some. The sample holds about 240,000 clones; around 84% are singletons and the top ten take around 0.22%. The material sequenced was PBMCs. These TCRs come from a girl aged 2 to 9 in good health and CMV-seronegative.

The chain employs TRBV18 and TRBJ2-7, with D maybe TRBD2 (6 bases). There are 13 residues in the CDR3. Germline V CDR1 and CDR2: KGHSH, LQKENI. Trimming shortened V by 6 bases and J by 1 base, and 10 bases separated the two germline ends. CDR3 residues: CASSGGLSYEQYF. In DNA, the CDR3 is TGTGCCAGCTCGGGGGGACTTTCCTACGAGCAGTACTTC.

V is TRBV6-4 and J is TRBJ1-2; TRBD1 matches at 7 bases. This CDR3 has 14 residues. Germline V gives CDR1 MRHNA, CDR2 SNTAGT. The V segment lost 2 bases and the J segment 4 bases; nucleotides outside the gene matches: 4. CDR3 bases: TGTGCCAGCAGTGACAGGGGGCTTCTCTATGGCTACACCTTC. This sequence encodes CASSDRGLLYGYTF.

The rearrangement uses TRBV6-5 and TRBJ1-1; a possible D gene is TRBD1 (5 bases). Germline lookup yields CDR1 MNHEY and CDR2 SVGAGI. The V gene lost 6 bases and the J gene lost 3 bases, with 17 bases spanning the gap. This CDR3 is built from 15 residues. CDR3 DNA sequence: TGTGCCAGCAGCCGTGGGCCAAGGGGTGACACTGAAGCTTTCTTT. Translating it yields CASSRGPRGDTEAFF.